Below are 21 T cell receptor beta chains sequenced from a single sample in a study of T cell responses to AZD1222 COVID-19 vaccine. Sequencing was performed with immunoSEQ multiplex PCR; in TCRdb, only in-frame clones are kept and a portion is missing. The sample carries 110,000 or so clones, over 80% recorded once. The sequencing here drew on peripheral blood, taken on day 0 of AZD1222 vaccination. These receptors were obtained from an adult in good health.

The rearrangement links TRBV7-6 to TRBJ2-1; D uncertain. Trimming took off 5 bases at V and 0 bases at J, with 17 bases between the two ends. The CDR3 runs 17 residues. Germline CDR1 and CDR2: SGHVS and FNYEAQ. The chain's CDR3 is CASSPTVDVSSYNEQFF. Here the CDR3 DNA reads TGTGCCAGCAGCCCCACCGTGGACGTTAGCTCCTACAATGAGCAGTTCTTC. Together with reference TRBV7-6 and TRBJ2-1, the CDR3 gives the full variable domain: GAGVSQSPRYKVTKRGQDVALRCDPISGHVSLYWYRQALGQGPEFLTYFNYEAQQDKSGLPNDRFSAERPEGSISTLTIQRTEQRDSAMYRCASSPTVDVSSYNEQFFGPGTRLTVL.

The chain joins TRBV5-1 to TRBJ2-2; possible D gene TRBD2, 5 bases. Germline-derived CDR1 and CDR2 are SGHRS and YFSETQ. V was cut by 2 bases and J by 1 base, with 15 bases left in between. This CDR3 spans 17 amino acids. This chain's CDR3 is CASSFYSSLVNTGELFF. DNA for the CDR3: TGCGCCAGCAGCTTTTATTCTAGCCTCGTGAACACCGGGGAGCTGTTTTTT. Combining the CDR3 with reference TRBV5-1 and TRBJ2-2 gives the whole variable domain KAGVTQTPRYLIKTRGQQVTLSCSPISGHRSVSWYQQTPGQGLQFLFEYFSETQRNKGNFPGRFSGRQFSNSRSEMNVSTLELGDSALYLCASSFYSSLVNTGELFFGEGSRLTVL.

The chain employs TRBV27 and TRBJ1-6; unclear D gene. The CDR3 totals 13 residues. Trimming took off 2 bases at V and 10 bases at J, with 9 bases between the two ends. Germline V gene data show CDR1 as MNHEY and CDR2 as SMNVEV (reference sequence). The CDR3 sequence: CASSLGENSPLHF. The CDR3 DNA is TGTGCCAGCAGTTTAGGGGAGAACTCACCCCTCCACTTT.

J is TRBJ2-1 and V is TRBV7-9; TRBD1 agrees at 7 bases. Trimming removed 3 bases from V and 7 bases from J; junction bases left unmatched: 0. The CDR3 contains 12 residues. Germline CDR1 SEHNR, CDR2 FQNEAQ (reference sequence). The CDR3, as DNA: TGTGCCAGCAGCTTCAGGGGGAATGAGCAGTTCTTC. Translation: CASSFRGNEQFF.

This sequence joins TRBV5-8 and TRBJ1-5; D is perhaps TRBD1 (6 bases). The ends were cut back, 0 bases at V and 6 bases at J, with 16 bases in the middle. The germline V gene encodes CDR1 SGHTS and CDR2 YDEGEE. CDR3 length: 16 residues. CDR3 in amino acids: CASSLALGAVGQPQHF. The CDR3 DNA sequence: TGTGCCAGCAGCTTGGCCCTGGGGGCAGTAGGTCAGCCCCAGCATTTT.

The chain uses TRBV9 and TRBJ2-1; the D gene is possibly TRBD2 (6 bases). Germline CDR1 and CDR2: SGDLS and YYNGEE. CDR3 length equals 15 residues. Trimming shortened V by 1 base and J by 0 bases, and 8 bases separated the two germline ends. CDR3 DNA sequence: TGTGCCAGCAGCGTATCCGGGAGCTCCTACAATGAGCAGTTCTTC. It translates to CASSVSGSSYNEQFF.

The genes are TRBV7-2 and TRBJ1-2, with a possible D match to TRBD1 (6 bases). The CDR3 spans 14 residues. V was shortened by 3 bases and J by 4 bases, with 12 bases between the two germline ends. CDR1 is SGHTA, CDR2 FQGNSA, per germline. CDR3 residues: CASSLGGSTYGYTF. The CDR3 DNA sequence: TGTGCCAGCAGCTTGGGGGGCTCCACCTATGGCTACACCTTC.

Note on this clone: One end of the junction varies from germline; a read error may be responsible. The chain combines TRBV18 with TRBJ1-2; D is uncertain. The CDR3 covers 12 residues. The germline V gene has CDR1 KGHSH and CDR2 LQKENI. The CDR3 loop is CASSPSKVRINF. In DNA, the CDR3 is TGTGCCAGCTCACCCTCCAAGGTCCGGATCAACTTC.

Here the CDR3 reads CASSSHRDPGDYGYTF. The DNA for the CDR3 is TGCGCCAGCAGTAGCCACCGGGACCCGGGAGACTATGGCTACACCTTC. This rearrangement joins TRBV10-2 to TRBJ1-2, with D maybe TRBD1 (5 bases). CDR3 length equals 16 residues. Per germline, CDR1 WSHSY and CDR2 SAAADI. The V end lost 5 bases, the J end lost 3 bases, and 19 bases lay between the germline ends.

The chain carries TRBV6-2 or TRBV6-3 and TRBJ1-6, with D possibly TRBD1 on 6 matching bases. CDR1 is MNHEY and CDR2 is SVGEGT in the germline V gene. The CDR3 loop spans 14 amino acids. V was clipped by 3 bases and J by 9 bases, with 12 bases between them. The CDR3 DNA reads as TGTGCCAGCAGTTATATCCAGGGGAGTTCACCCCTCCACTTT. As protein: CASSYIQGSSPLHF.

V and J are TRBV11-2 and TRBJ2-7, with D maybe TRBD2 (6 bases). Trimming left V 5 bases short and J 4 bases short, with 9 bases between. Germline lookup yields CDR1 SGHAT and CDR2 FQNNGV. The CDR3 covers 12 residues. The CDR3, as DNA: TGTGCCAGCAGCATGGGGGGATACGAGCAGTACTTC. Its protein product is CASSMGGYEQYF.

V is TRBV4-3 and J is TRBJ1-6, with D uncertain. The germline V gene encodes CDR1 LGHNA and CDR2 YSLEER. The V gene lost 0 bases and the J gene lost 12 bases, with 9 bases spanning the gap. The CDR3 length is 13 residues. The CDR3, as DNA: TGCGCCAGCAGCCAAGAAGTCCGGGGACCCCTCCACTTT. This translates into CASSQEVRGPLHF.

The chain uses TRBV7-9 and TRBJ2-3; 11 bases match TRBD1. V shed 5 bases, J shed 3 bases, and the junction held 4 bases outside the gene matches. Germline CDR1 and CDR2: SEHNR and FQNEAQ (reference sequence). This CDR3 is built from 15 residues. For the CDR3, the DNA is TGTGCCAGCAGCACCGGGACAGGGGGGACAGATACGCAGTATTTT. It is translated as CASSTGTGGTDTQYF.

CDR3 nucleotides: TGTGCCAGCTCACCAGCCGGCTCCTACAATGAGCAGTTCTTC. Its translation: CASSPAGSYNEQFF. The chain uses TRBV18 and TRBJ2-1; D is unclear. This CDR3 has 14 amino acids. CDR1 is KGHSH, CDR2 LQKENI, per germline. Trimming took off 2 bases at V and 0 bases at J, with 5 bases between the two ends.

The chain is built from TRBV18 and TRBJ1-1; the D gene is possibly TRBD1 (5 bases). V was cut by 3 bases and J by 0 bases, with 14 bases left in between. The germline gives CDR1 KGHSH, CDR2 LQKENI. The CDR3 runs to 16 residues. CDR3: CASSPTGTALNTEAFF. CDR3 DNA sequence: TGTGCCAGCTCACCTACCGGGACGGCTTTGAACACTGAAGCTTTCTTT.

V and J are TRBV3-1 (or the pseudogene TRBV3-2) and TRBJ2-7; no definite D call. Trimming left V 3 bases short and J 4 bases short, with 16 bases between. CDR3 length: 15 residues. Germline-derived CDR1 and CDR2 are LGHDT and YNNKEL (reference sequence). The CDR3 loop is CASSQVPTAGYEQYF. For the CDR3, the DNA is TGTGCCAGCAGCCAGGTACCGACCGCCGGATACGAGCAGTACTTC.

CDR3 sequence reads: CASSFGTVQETQYF. CDR3 in DNA: TGTGCCAGCAGCTTCGGGACAGTGCAAGAGACCCAGTACTTC. The chain is built from TRBV11-2 and TRBJ2-5; 7 positions agree with TRBD1. CDR1 SGHAT and CDR2 FQNNGV come from the germline V gene. There are 14 residues in the CDR3. The V segment lost 3 bases and the J segment 2 bases; nucleotides outside the gene matches: 3. Filled out from reference TRBV11-2 and TRBJ2-5, the complete variable domain reads EAGVAQSPRYKIIEKRQSVAFWCNPISGHATLYWYQQILGQGPKLLIQFQNNGVVDDSQLPKDRFSAERLKGVDSTLKIQPAKLEDSAVYLCASSFGTVQETQYFGPGTRLLVL.

This clone has only a few counts. V is TRBV27 and J is TRBJ1-3; TRBD1 might be the D (5 bases). This CDR3 has 16 residues. Trimming stripped 6 bases from V and 0 bases from J, with 15 bases between. Germline CDR1 and CDR2: MNHEY and SMNVEV (reference sequence). DNA for the CDR3: TGTGCCAGCAGCGAGTTTGGGGGACTCTCTGGAAACACCATATATTTT. Residues: CASSEFGGLSGNTIYF.

V is TRBV2 and J is TRBJ1-3; no clear D. Trimming shortened V by 1 base and J by 0 bases, and 10 bases separated the two germline ends. There are 16 residues in the CDR3. Germline CDR1 reads SNHLY; CDR2 reads FYNNEI. CDR3 protein: CASSEEGRHSGNTIYF. In DNA form, the CDR3 reads TGTGCCAGCAGTGAAGAGGGAAGGCACTCTGGAAACACCATATATTTT.

The chain carries TRBV4-3 and TRBJ2-1; D gene uncertain. Trimming left V 0 bases short and J 2 bases short, with 11 bases between. The CDR3 length is 16 residues. Germline loops: CDR1 LGHNA, CDR2 YSLEER. CDR3 DNA: TGCGCCAGCAGCCAAGATCGGGCAGTAGCCTACAATGAGCAGTTCTTC. The encoded protein is CASSQDRAVAYNEQFF.

This chain uses TRBV19 with TRBJ1-3; 7 bases line up with TRBD1. V lost 10 bases, J lost 2 bases, and 5 bases stayed unmatched. The CDR3 loop spans 13 amino acids. Germline loops: CDR1 LNHDA, CDR2 SQIVND (reference sequence). The CDR3 sequence: CATQTGAGNTIYF. DNA of the CDR3: TGTGCCACTCAAACAGGGGCTGGAAACACCATATATTTT.